Shown below are 9 T cell receptor beta chains from a single sample sequenced in a study of blood T cell repertoires in COVID-19. Clones were read by immunoSEQ multiplex PCR, and TCRdb kept only the in-frame ones, dropping some. Of more than 95,000 clones in the sample, 85% to 90% were seen once. Specimen: peripheral blood. Source of these receptors: a human donor in a cohort sampled during active COVID-19.

The chain carries TRBV11-2 and TRBJ1-6, with 9 bases identical to TRBD1. The germline V gene encodes CDR1 SGHAT and CDR2 FQNNGV. V shed 5 bases, J shed 10 bases, and the junction held 6 bases outside the gene matches. This CDR3 comprises 14 residues. DNA of the CDR3: TGTGCCAGCAGCCAACAGGGGGCCCAGTCACCCCTCCACTTT. This codes for CASSQQGAQSPLHF.

On this clone itself: The junction shows a germline mismatch at one end, possibly a read error. The gene calls are TRBV27 and TRBJ2-2, with 7 bases aligning to TRBD1. Germline CDR1 and CDR2: MNHEY and SMNVEV (reference sequence). The CDR3 is 19 amino acids. The CDR3 loop is CASSLLLTGDSRNTGELFF. CDR3 DNA: TGTGCCAGCAGCTTATTACTAACAGGGGACAGCAGAAACACCGGGGAGCTGTTTTTT.

In its sample, this clone was seen a few times. The rearrangement uses TRBV6-2 or TRBV6-3 and TRBJ1-2; TRBD1 matches at 10 bases. Germline assignment: CDR1 MNHEY and CDR2 SVGEGT. The length of the CDR3 is 18 residues. V lost 0 bases to trimming and J lost 1 base; unmatched junction nucleotides: 8. The CDR3 DNA reads as TGTGCCAGCAGTTACTCGACGACAGGGGGCCTCAATAACTATGGCTACACCTTC. Translation gives CASSYSTTGGLNNYGYTF.

The V call is TRBV11-3, the J call TRBJ2-1; TRBD1 matches 8 bases. This CDR3 spans 15 amino acids. Germline V CDR1 and CDR2: SGHNT, YENEEA. V trimming: 4 bases; J trimming: 9 bases; junction bases outside the gene matches: 11. The chain's CDR3 is CASSSDRARVTEQFF. The CDR3 bases are TGTGCCAGCAGCTCGGACAGGGCTCGGGTGACTGAGCAGTTCTTC.

The genes are TRBV12-5 and TRBJ2-7; 7 bases map to TRBD2. This CDR3 comprises 15 residues. In germline, CDR1 is LGHNT, CDR2 FRNRAP. After removal of 4 bases from V and 3 bases from J, the junction contained 9 bases not matched to a gene. In DNA form, the CDR3 reads TGTGCTAGTGGTTCGGGAGGAGGGTCCCACTACGAGCAGTACTTC. Amino acid sequence: CASGSGGGSHYEQYF.

V is TRBV27 and J is TRBJ1-2; TRBD1 agrees at 9 bases. Trimming cost V 6 bases and J 5 bases; bases outside gene matches: 1. There are 12 residues in the CDR3. Germline V CDR1 and CDR2: MNHEY, SMNVEV (reference sequence). The CDR3 reads CASRGTGYGYTF. In DNA, the CDR3 is TGTGCCAGCAGGGGGACAGGGTATGGCTACACCTTC.

The chain is built from TRBV29-1 and TRBJ1-4; 7 bases agree with TRBD1. The CDR3 length is 13 residues. Looked up from germline, CDR1 is SQVTM and CDR2 is ANQGSEA. The V gene end was trimmed by 5 bases and the J gene end by 14 bases; junction bases not matched to a gene: 14. The DNA of the CDR3 is TGCAGCGTTTACAAGGGGGCGAGTGCGACCCTGTTTTTT. Encoded protein: CSVYKGASATLFF.

In this sample, this clone turned up once. The J gene is TRBJ2-5, the V gene TRBV2; D perhaps matches TRBD2 (5 bases). Germline CDR1 SNHLY, CDR2 FYNNEI. CDR3 length: 13 residues. The V and J ends lost 6 bases and 0 bases respectively, with 8 bases between them. DNA for the CDR3: TGTGCCAGCAGCGGGGATAACCAAGAGACCCAGTACTTC. Its translation: CASSGDNQETQYF.

The chain employs TRBV28 and TRBJ2-7, with D tentatively TRBD1 (6 bases). Germline CDR1 MDHEN, CDR2 SYDVKM. This CDR3 spans 12 amino acids. Trimming left V 4 bases short and J 3 bases short, with 7 bases between. The CDR3 DNA follows: TGTGCCAGCAGTTCCAGGGGCTACGAGCAGTACTTC. The encoded protein is CASSSRGYEQYF.